This TCR beta chain was captured by sequencing in a study of T cell changes during pregnancy in multiple sclerosis. Repertoires were generated with immunoSEQ multiplex PCR, while TCRdb's copy carries only in-frame clones and drops some. The sample has approximately 88,000 clones, almost 95% seen once. This CDR3 has 16 amino acids. Trimming removed 3 bases at V and 7 bases at J, with 19 bases between. The germline V gene has CDR1 PRHDT and CDR2 FYEKMQ (reference sequence). The TCR originated in a female donor with multiple sclerosis, enrolled in a pregnancy study. The chain links TRBV13 to TRBJ2-1; D is possibly TRBD2 (5 bases). The sample here was peripheral blood, taken in the first trimester of pregnancy. The CDR3 region has the DNA TGTGCCAGCAGCTTGGCCGGACTGCGCCGTTTAAATGAGCAGTTCTTC. It specifies CASSLAGLRRLNEQFF.